A selection of T cell receptor beta chains follows, all from one sample in a study of T cells in Graves' hyperthyroidism and ophthalmopathy. A single record per CDR3 protein comes from TCRdb applying MiXCR to the multiplex PCR reads. This sample has about 640,000 distinct CDR3 sequences, with under 25% found just once. Material: blood. These receptors came from a man younger than 40 with Graves' ophthalmopathy. CDR3s include the opening cysteine and the closing phenylalanine or tryptophan. A D gene is named only where the DNA matches it firmly. Clone size is shown for a subset of rows, as once, few, many or a class of expanded clone.

D gene	V gene	J gene	clone size	CDR3 DNA	CDR3 protein
-	TRBV20-1	TRBJ2-7	many	TGCAGTGCTAGAGATTCAGGGGATAGATACGAGCAGTACTTC	CSARDSGDRYEQYF
-	TRBV6-2/TRBV6-3	TRBJ2-3	few	TGTGCCAGCAGTTATATGAAGTCTCTCACAGATACGCAGTATTTT	CASSYMKSLTDTQYF
-	TRBV30	TRBJ1-3	many	TGTGCCTGGAGCGAAAACAGCGCTGGAAACACCATATATTTT	CAWSENSAGNTIYF
-	TRBV13	TRBJ2-5	-	TGTGCCAGCAGGAAAACGGGAGACAAAGGGACCCAGTACTTC	CASRKTGDKGTQYF
TRBD1	TRBV11-2	TRBJ1-1	few	TGTGCCAGCAGTCAGGGACAGGGCTGGAACACTGAAGCTTTCTTT	CASSQGQGWNTEAFF
TRBD2	TRBV29-1	TRBJ2-7	-	TGCAGCGTCTCTCTAGCGGGAGGGCTTGGGTACGAGCAGTACTTC	CSVSLAGGLGYEQYF
TRBD1	TRBV19	TRBJ2-5	few	TGTGCCAGTTCGACAGGGGCGCAAGAGACCCAGTACTTC	CASSTGAQETQYF
TRBD2	TRBV24-1	TRBJ2-3	-	TGTGCCACCGGACCCCCGGGACTAGCGGGAGTGGATACGCAGTATTTT	CATGPPGLAGVDTQYF
-	TRBV11-3	TRBJ2-3	many	TGTGCCAGCAGTTCACGACTGGACGATACGCAGTATTTT	CASSSRLDDTQYF
-	TRBV12-3/TRBV12-4	TRBJ2-7	many	TGTGCCAGCAGTTTAGCCAGATGGACAGCCCCCGGGACTTCCCCCCACGAGCAGTACTTC	CASSLARWTAPGTSPHEQYF
-	TRBV19	TRBJ1-2	once	TGTGCCATACGGACGGATTATGGCTACACCTTC	CAIRTDYGYTF
TRBD2	TRBV6-6	TRBJ2-5	few	TGTGCCAGCAGTTACTCGACTAGCGGGGGCCAAGAGACCCAGTACTTC	CASSYSTSGGQETQYF
-	TRBV6-4	TRBJ2-5	-	TGTGCCAGCCCCTTAAGAAAAGGTCCTCACTGGCGGGGAGAGACCCAGTACTTC	CASPLRKGPHWRGETQYF
-	TRBV24-1	TRBJ2-1	many	TGTGCCACCAGTGGTTATGCGAATGAGCAGTTCTTC	CATSGYANEQFF
TRBD1	TRBV15	TRBJ1-4	-	TGTGCCACCAGCAGACCCCTACAGGGGAGGAATGAAAAACTGTTTTTT	CATSRPLQGRNEKLFF
TRBD2	TRBV6-1	TRBJ2-1	-	TGTGCCAGCAGGTTAGCGGGGGAGCAGTTCTTC	CASRLAGEQFF
TRBD1	TRBV5-1	TRBJ1-1	many	TGCGCCAGCACCTTGAGGGGGCAGAACACTGAAGCTTTCTTT	CASTLRGQNTEAFF
-	TRBV3-1	TRBJ2-1	few	TGTGCCAGCAGCCCGGAAACCTTTTCCTACAATGAGCAGTTCTTC	CASSPETFSYNEQFF
-	TRBV18	TRBJ1-2	-	TGTGCCAGCTCTGGGCCAGGACATGGCTACACCTTC	CASSGPGHGYTF
-	TRBV28	TRBJ1-5	-	TGTGCCAGCAGCGTCAGGGAAGAGCCCCAGCATTTT	CASSVREEPQHF
-	TRBV28	TRBJ2-7	many	TGTGCCAGCAGCCCCCCCTCGGCAGGGACCCTTCCGCAGTACTTC	CASSPPSAGTLPQYF
TRBD2	TRBV28	TRBJ2-3	many	TGTGCCAGCAGTCCAATCGGACTAGCGGGAGGGCGGGGCACAGATACGCAGTATTTT	CASSPIGLAGGRGTDTQYF
-	TRBV7-9	TRBJ2-7	many	TGCGCCAGCAGCTTCCCCGGGACGGCCTACGAGCAGTACTTC	CASSFPGTAYEQYF
-	TRBV27	TRBJ1-2	few	TGTGCCAGCAGTTTAAACAGTCCTAACTATGGCTACACCTTC	CASSLNSPNYGYTF
TRBD2	TRBV29-1	TRBJ2-1	-	TGCAGCGTTGAGGGTCTAGCGGGAGGGCCCTCCTACAATGAGCAGTTCTTC	CSVEGLAGGPSYNEQFF
-	TRBV13	TRBJ1-2	-	TGTGCCAGCAGCTTAGCCCGACGTATTACAGGGAGAAATGGCTACACCTTC	CASSLARRITGRNGYTF